This TCR beta chain originates from a study of Ad26.COV2.S vaccination and SARS-CoV-2 variants. About this clone itself: The antigen is unknown.

Findings of the study overall: From the TCR breadth and depth analyses, total T cell responses may have been underestimated. Recipients of vaccine and of placebo showed similar breadth of their non-spike TCR repertoires.

Germline V gives CDR1 SGHTA, CDR2 FQGNSA. CDR3 length equals 17 residues. Trimming stripped 3 bases from V and 0 bases from J, with 12 bases between. Treatment here: over 15 received Ad26.COV2.S at low or high dose, single or two shots; several received placebo; per-sample allocation not given. Day 63 after the first vaccine or placebo injection was the time point for sampling. At a Boston site, the person donating was an adult of 18-55 years. The method was immunoSEQ multiplex PCR; TCRdb's version includes in-frame clones alone and lacks a portion of them. Of about 350,000 clones in the sample, about 85% were seen once.

This receptor was obtained from a person between 18 and 65 years old who received the Ad26.COV2.S COVID-19 vaccine or a placebo. Sequencing used peripheral blood, obtained in a trial of Ad26.COV2.S vaccine versus placebo. V is TRBV7-2 and J is TRBJ2-6; the D gene is possibly TRBD2 (6 bases). CDR3 sequence: CASSLVRGISGANVLTF. The CDR3 nucleotides are TGTGCCAGCAGCTTGGTCCGCGGGATCTCTGGGGCCAACGTCCTGACTTTC. Full variable domain (rest looked up from reference TRBV7-2 and TRBJ2-6): GAGVSQSPSNKVTEKGKDVELRCDPISGHTALYWYRQSLGQGLEFLIYFQGNSAPDKSGLPSDRFSAERTGGSVSTLTIQRTQQEDSAVYLCASSLVRGISGANVLTFGAGSRLTVL.